This TCR beta chain was identified in a study of early T cells in non-severe SARS-CoV-2 infection. Using its own MiXCR run on the 5' RACE reads, TCRdb lists one record per CDR3 protein. This sample has approximately 69,000 distinct CDR3 sequences, with under 9.5% found just once. Study findings and constraints: Private and CD4 specificities were missed by VDJdb matching, which favored anti-spike CD8 responses.

This clonotype has a count of ten or more. What it recognizes is unknown. This CDR3 has 14 amino acids. CDR1 is MGHDK, CDR2 SYGVNS, per germline. Trimming cost V 5 bases and J 3 bases; bases outside gene matches: 5. This rearrangement joins TRBV25-1 to TRBJ2-5, with 8 bases lining up with TRBD2. Sequenced input: whole blood. This clonotype originated in an adult who was a healthcare worker with PCR-confirmed SARS-CoV-2 infection or an uninfected control (not recorded which). The CDR3 DNA follows: TGTGCCAGCAGTCTACGGGGGGGCGAAGAGACCCAGTACTTC. Translating gives CASSLRGGEETQYF.